A selection of T cell receptor beta chains follows, all from one sample in a study of cytomegalovirus exposure and HLA in healthy donors. Here immunoSEQ multiplex PCR was the method, and the copy in TCRdb shows in-frame clones only, minus some. The sample lists 130,000 or so clones, roughly 78% occurring once. Sequencing was performed on PBMCs. Receptor source: a man aged 50-59 years in good health and CMV-seropositive. CDR3s include the opening cysteine and the closing phenylalanine or tryptophan. Fields, in order: J gene, CDR3 length, V gene, CDR3 protein.

>TRBJ2-5|15|TRBV7-2
CASRLGTSGGETQYF
>TRBJ2-5|11|TRBV11-2
CASSLGPQGYF
>TRBJ2-3|16|TRBV5-4
CASSLKLAGGTDTQYF
>TRBJ2-1|15|TRBV7-9
CASSPGLTSGVEQFF
>TRBJ2-5|15|TRBV18
CASSSSYRFQETQYF
>TRBJ2-1|14|TRBV12-5
CASGVSGAFNEQFF
>TRBJ2-3|12|TRBV6-1
CASSEAGGTQYF
>TRBJ2-1|16|TRBV27
CASSLGYSGTLMGQFF
>TRBJ1-4|15|TRBV28
CAVRGQDATNEKLFF
>TRBJ1-5|14|TRBV18
CASSKGAPDQPQHF
>TRBJ1-4|16|TRBV7-9
CSSSFIGTGDTEKLFF
>TRBJ1-2|17|TRBV28
CASKFPTGTTTGDGYTF
>TRBJ1-1|13|TRBV10-3
CAISESRNTEAFF
>TRBJ2-5|12|TRBV28
CASSDRVETQYF
>TRBJ1-1|13|TRBV6-1
CASSEPTDTEAFF
>TRBJ1-1|13|TRBV2
CASRPVLNTEAFF
>TRBJ1-2|14|TRBV19
CASSIQQGLRRYTF
>TRBJ1-2|14|TRBV5-8
CASSRDRLNYGYTF
>TRBJ2-7|18|TRBV7-8
CASRSGTGHTLIPYEQYF
>TRBJ2-7|14|TRBV11-3
CASSLGQGSHEQYF
>TRBJ2-3|12|TRBV29-1
CSLEVGGDTQYF
>TRBJ1-1|15|TRBV7-2
CASSLMVSVNTEAFF
>TRBJ2-5|14|TRBV6-1
CASILTSGIETQYF
>TRBJ1-1|16|TRBV27
CASSPPGTGLNTEAFF
>TRBJ1-1|14|TRBV7-9
CASSASGTTAEAFF
>TRBJ2-1|16|TRBV7-8
CASSLVTGRVSNEQFF
>TRBJ2-2|12|TRBV11-2
CASSSPNGELFF
>TRBJ1-2|16|TRBV29-1
CSVEDSFRTGFYGYTF
>TRBJ2-7|14|TRBV27
CASSRDRVSYEQYF
>TRBJ2-1|16|TRBV4-2
CASSQSGTGDYNEQFF
>TRBJ1-2|11|TRBV29-1
CSGVTGYGYTF
>TRBJ2-1|14|TRBV7-7
CASSLSAENNEQFF
>TRBJ2-1|12|TRBV12-1
CASSFPGNEQFF
>TRBJ1-1|13|TRBV5-1
CASSLSALGKAFF
>TRBJ2-7|15|TRBV4-1
CVSSRPGLDDYEQYF
>TRBJ2-3|12|TRBV10-2
CASGSRADTQYF
>TRBJ2-7|15|TRBV19
CASSIVVTVAYEQYF
>TRBJ2-3|17|TRBV15
CATSPQGASGAGDTQYF
>TRBJ2-2|18|TRBV9
CASSASTSGNVNTGELFF
>TRBJ1-3|12|TRBV29-1
CSVRGMGNTIYF
>TRBJ2-5|13|TRBV18
CASSLGQGETQYF
>TRBJ1-1|19|TRBV5-1
CASSSGHLGVGSMNTEAFF
>TRBJ2-2|14|TRBV7-9
CASSLAPGTGELFF
>TRBJ1-6|14|TRBV6-5
CASSYGGQNSLLHF
>TRBJ2-7|14|TRBV15
CATSRGAGVDEQYF
>TRBJ1-4|18|TRBV5-4
CASSSPGQGMGTNEKLFF
>TRBJ1-5|15|TRBV19
CASSLGTRSNQPQHF
>-|15|TRBV5-1
CASSREGTGAYEQYF
>TRBJ1-1|11|TRBV29-1
CSVDQVPEAFF
>TRBJ2-1|13|TRBV9
CASSVGLNNEQFF
>TRBJ1-5|12|TRBV19
CASSIALQPQHF
>TRBJ2-3|13|TRBV11-2
CASSSRQGETQYF
>TRBJ1-4|14|TRBV29-1
CSVEGGQGREKLFF
>TRBJ1-2|13|TRBV5-1
CASSFDGSYGYTF
>TRBJ2-1|14|TRBV6-6
CAETVDSSYNEQFF
>TRBJ2-3|12|TRBV12-5
CASGLLTDTQYF
>TRBJ1-3|14|TRBV5-4
CASSTGVDGNTIYF